These 21 T cell receptor beta chains came from one sample sequenced in a study of graft-versus-host responses after intestinal transplantation. No antigens are known for them. Generated by immunoSEQ multiplex PCR, the TCRdb table keeps only in-frame clones and is missing some. Seen here are about 82,000 clones, roughly 89% observed once, and the top ten hold roughly 0.1%. The input for sequencing was unstimulated CD4+ T cells sorted from spleen or lymph node cells, taken before intestinal transplant. These receptors all come from a human donor who received an intestinal transplant.

This clone is a singleton in its sample. The chain employs TRBV4-3 and TRBJ2-3; 8 bases are a match to TRBD2. V lost 1 base to trimming and J lost 0 bases; unmatched junction nucleotides: 6. The CDR3 has 17 residues. Germline lookup yields CDR1 LGHNA and CDR2 YSLEER. In nucleotides, the CDR3 is TGCGCCAGCAGCCAAGGCGGGGGGCCCGCGAGCACAGATACGCAGTATTTT. Translated, it gives CASSQGGGPASTDTQYF.

This clone was seen only a few times. The V call is TRBV5-6, the J call TRBJ1-5; no clear D. V gave up 2 bases and J gave up 4 bases, with 10 bases separating them. The germline V gene encodes CDR1 SGHDT and CDR2 YYEEEE. The CDR3 covers 14 residues. CDR3 sequence (DNA): TGTGCCAGCAGCTTAGGAGGGAGTAATCAGCCCCAGCATTTT. This encodes CASSLGGSNQPQHF.

The gene calls are TRBV6-6 and TRBJ2-1; 9 bases match TRBD2. This CDR3 is built from 14 residues. Unmatched junction bases numbered 6, after V lost 6 bases and J lost 6 bases. The germline gives CDR1 MNHNY, CDR2 SVGAGI (reference sequence). CDR3 loop: CASRIAGAFNEQFF. In DNA, the CDR3 is TGTGCCAGCAGAATAGCGGGGGCCTTCAATGAGCAGTTCTTC.

The J gene is TRBJ1-2, the V gene TRBV18, with no clear D. Germline assignment: CDR1 KGHSH and CDR2 LQKENI. CDR3 length: 13 residues. V lost 2 bases to trimming and J lost 4 bases, with 8 bases between them. The CDR3: CASSPMGSYGYTF. The CDR3 bases are TGTGCCAGCTCACCAATGGGGAGCTATGGCTACACCTTC.

CDR3 sequence reads: CASSLAIYGGRRVDISNQPQHF. The CDR3, as DNA: TGTGCCAGCAGCTTAGCGATCTATGGGGGAAGGAGGGTGGACATCAGCAATCAGCCCCAGCATTTT. The J gene is TRBJ1-5, the V gene TRBV7-8; weak D call: TRBD1 (5 bases). CDR1 is SGHVS, CDR2 FQNEAQ, per germline. The CDR3 sequence is 22 residues long. V shed 0 bases and J shed 1 base, with 28 bases lying between them.

This chain connects TRBV27 to TRBJ1-6, with 8 nucleotides matching TRBD1. V lost 5 bases, J lost 0 bases, and 6 bases stayed unmatched. The CDR3 runs 17 residues. The germline CDR1 and CDR2 sequences are MNHEY and SMNVEV (reference sequence). The CDR3 DNA reads TGTGCCAGCAGTGCCCGGACAGGGAACTCCTATAATTCACCCCTCCACTTT. Translated, it gives CASSARTGNSYNSPLHF.

The rearrangement joins TRBV29-1 to TRBJ2-7; 9 nucleotides line up with TRBD1. J gave up 3 bases and V 7 bases, and 10 bases lay outside the gene matches. The length of the CDR3 is 14 residues. The V gene's germline CDR1 is SQVTM and CDR2 ANQGSEA. Written as DNA, the CDR3 is TGCAGCGCCAGGGGAGGGACAGGGTACTACGAGCAGTACTTC. This codes for CSARGGTGYYEQYF.

The chain combines TRBV7-2 with TRBJ2-7, with D perhaps TRBD2 (6 bases). The CDR3 spans 15 residues. In germline, CDR1 is SGHTA, CDR2 FQGNSA. V was pared by 1 base and J by 0 bases, with 10 bases between. CDR3 DNA sequence: TGTGCCAGCAGCTTAGGCGGGACCGGCTCCTACGAGCAGTACTTC. This encodes CASSLGGTGSYEQYF.

This clone was recorded only once. The chain recombines TRBV18 with TRBJ1-4; TRBD1 might be the D (6 bases). CDR3 length equals 15 residues. Trimming removed 1 base from V and 7 bases from J, with 13 bases in between. Germline V gene sequence: CDR1 KGHSH, CDR2 LQKENI. CDR3 coding DNA: TGTGCCAGCTCACCACGGGACACCGGGCGTGAAAAACTGTTTTTT. This gives the protein CASSPRDTGREKLFF.

This chain joins TRBV6-6 and TRBJ1-1, with 9 bases that match TRBD1. Germline lookup yields CDR1 MNHNY and CDR2 SVGAGI (reference sequence). The V and J ends lost 4 bases and 3 bases, in that order; junction bases with no gene match: 3. CDR3 length: 14 residues. CDR3: CASSFRDRDTEAFF. In nucleotides, the CDR3 is TGTGCCAGCAGTTTCCGGGACAGGGACACTGAAGCTTTCTTT.

The rearrangement links TRBV6-1 to TRBJ1-1; D unresolved. This CDR3 spans 11 amino acids. V lost 6 bases, J lost 10 bases, and 12 bases lay in between. From germline, CDR1 is MNHNS and CDR2 SASEGT. CDR3 nucleotide sequence: TGTGCCAGCAGACCTTCGGGTCCAGCTTTCTTT. Amino acids: CASRPSGPAFF.

The V gene is TRBV4-1, the J gene TRBJ1-2; D might be TRBD1 (6 bases). Germline CDR1 MGHRA, CDR2 YSYEKL. V was pared by 3 bases and J by 3 bases, with 11 bases between. This CDR3 is built from 14 residues. This CDR3 reads CASSHGRGDYGYTF. The CDR3 DNA reads as TGCGCCAGCAGCCACGGCAGGGGAGACTATGGCTACACCTTC.

The gene calls are TRBV7-2 and TRBJ2-7, with D perhaps TRBD1 (5 bases). CDR3 length: 13 amino acids. V gave up 5 bases and J gave up 7 bases, with 15 bases separating them. Germline CDR1 is SGHTA and CDR2 is FQGNSA. This chain's CDR3 is CASSVQGMGEQYF. The CDR3 DNA reads TGTGCCAGCAGCGTTCAGGGAATGGGGGAGCAGTACTTC.

The chain links TRBV12-5 to TRBJ2-1; 10 bases agree with TRBD1. The V gene end was trimmed by 1 base and the J gene end by 16 bases; junction bases not matched to a gene: 4. The CDR3 covers 12 residues. Germline values: CDR1 LGHNT, CDR2 FRNRAP. CDR3 nucleotides: TGTGCTAGTGGTTTGGGACAGGGGGCCGATTTCTTC. Residues: CASGLGQGADFF.

The V and J genes are TRBV2 and TRBJ2-5; tentatively, D is TRBD2 (5 bases). V dropped 3 bases and J dropped 4 bases, with 9 bases sitting between them. CDR1 and CDR2 (germline): SNHLY, FYNNEI. The CDR3 totals 13 residues. The DNA for the CDR3 is TGTGCCAGCAGTGAGGACTTATCAGAGACCCAGTACTTC. It translates to CASSEDLSETQYF.

This chain uses TRBV7-2 with TRBJ2-1; possibly TRBD2 for D (6 bases). Trimming removed 5 bases from V and 4 bases from J, with 12 bases in between. CDR1 and CDR2 from the germline V gene are SGHTA and FQGNSA. The CDR3 contains 14 residues. CDR3 amino acids: CASSIGTEYNEQFF. CDR3 nucleotide sequence: TGTGCCAGCAGCATCGGGACTGAGTACAATGAGCAGTTCTTC.

This clone has just a few counts. The chain recombines TRBV7-2 with TRBJ2-2; weak D call: TRBD1 (5 bases). This CDR3 has 16 amino acids. V was shortened by 1 base and J by 6 bases, with 15 bases between the two germline ends. Per germline, CDR1 SGHTA and CDR2 FQGNSA. The CDR3 here is CASSLGPWGNSGELFF. The CDR3 DNA reads as TGTGCCAGCAGCTTAGGGCCCTGGGGCAATTCCGGGGAGCTGTTTTTT.

This clone has only a few counts. This rearrangement joins TRBV4-3 to TRBJ2-7, with 9 positions matching TRBD1. The V segment lost 0 bases and the J segment 4 bases; nucleotides outside the gene matches: 4. The CDR3 has 15 amino acids. Germline V CDR1 and CDR2: LGHNA, YSLEER. The CDR3 bases are TGCGCCAGCAGCCAAGACTGGGACAGGGAGTACGAGCAGTACTTC. Its translation is CASSQDWDREYEQYF.

The J gene is TRBJ2-7, the V gene TRBV5-1, with D maybe TRBD1 (5 bases). CDR1 and CDR2 from the germline V gene are SGHRS and YFSETQ. Trimming left V 0 bases short and J 0 bases short, with 7 bases between. The CDR3 consists of 14 residues. CDR3 sequence: CASSLGQFSYEQYF. CDR3 sequence (DNA): TGCGCCAGCAGCTTGGGACAGTTCTCCTACGAGCAGTACTTC.

This clone was counted a single time. This chain uses TRBV2 with TRBJ1-5, with a possible D match to TRBD1 (5 bases). Germline V CDR1 and CDR2: SNHLY, FYNNEI. Trimming stripped 3 bases from V and 1 base from J, with 7 bases between. This CDR3 is built from 14 residues. This CDR3 is CASSDPGSNQPQHF. Written as DNA, the CDR3 is TGTGCCAGCAGTGATCCAGGGAGCAATCAGCCCCAGCATTTT. Complete variable domain (other parts from reference TRBV2 and TRBJ1-5): EPEVTQTPSHQVTQMGQEVILRCVPISNHLYFYWYRQILGQKVEFLVSFYNNEISEKSEIFDDQFSVERPDGSNFTLKIRSTKLEDSAMYFCASSDPGSNQPQHFGDGTRLSIL.

The CDR3 DNA reads TGTGCCAGCTCTCTAACCAGGGCCGTCTCTGGGGCCAACGTCCTGACTTTC. Protein: CASSLTRAVSGANVLTF. The V gene is TRBV18, the J gene TRBJ2-6; D is perhaps TRBD1 (5 bases). CDR3 length equals 17 residues. Looked up from germline, CDR1 is KGHSH and CDR2 is LQKENI. Deletions cut 6 bases from V and 0 bases from J, with 15 bases between.